Below are 29 T cell receptor beta chains sequenced from a single sample in a study of response to subunit inactivated influenza vaccine. Each CDR3 protein gets one entry after TCRdb re-called the RT-PCR reads with MiXCR. In the table there are more than 200,000 distinct CDR3 sequences, more than 10% of which are singletons. The starting material was non-naive T cells sorted from PBMCs, obtained 14 days before vaccination. The receptors originated from a man aged 50-60 years who received an inactivated influenza vaccine.

This sequence joins TRBV28 and TRBJ2-1, with D unresolved. The CDR3 sequence is 13 residues long. Germline lookup yields CDR1 MDHEN and CDR2 SYDVKM. V was clipped by 3 bases and J by 4 bases, with 7 bases between them. The chain's CDR3 is CASSFLNYNEQFF. The CDR3 region has the DNA TGTGCCAGCAGTTTTCTGAATTACAATGAGCAGTTCTTC.

This clonotype was seen a single time. This chain joins TRBV28 and TRBJ2-7; D perhaps matches TRBD2 (5 bases). Germline CDR1 and CDR2: MDHEN and SYDVKM. CDR3 length: 14 residues. Deletions cut 2 bases from V and 6 bases from J, with 14 bases between. DNA of the CDR3: TGTGCCAGCAGTTTAGAGGGCGGTATCGGCGAGCAGTACTTC. Amino acid sequence: CASSLEGGIGEQYF. Variable domain in full (rest from reference TRBV28 and TRBJ2-7): DVKVTQSSRYLVKRTGEKVFLECVQDMDHENMFWYRQDPGLGLRLIYFSYDVKMKEKGDIPEGYSVSREKKERFSLILESASTNQTSMYLCASSLEGGIGEQYFGPGTRLTVT.

This clonotype has just a few counts. This sequence joins TRBV5-1 and TRBJ1-5, with 7 bases lining up with TRBD1. Losses at the gene ends were 4 bases for V and 2 bases for J; bases not matched to a gene: 6. The CDR3 runs to 15 residues. CDR1 and CDR2 (germline): SGHRS, YFSETQ. The CDR3: CASSRTGARNQPQHF. Written as DNA, the CDR3 is TGCGCCAGCAGCAGAACAGGGGCGCGCAATCAGCCCCAGCATTTT.

V is TRBV20-1 and J is TRBJ2-7, with D possibly matching TRBD2 (7 bases). Trimming pared 6 bases from V and 3 bases from J, leaving 24 bases between. The germline gives CDR1 DFQATT, CDR2 SNEGSKA (reference sequence). This CDR3 contains 16 residues. This CDR3 reads CSASPSGGRDIYEQYF. Here the CDR3 DNA reads TGCAGTGCCTCCCCCTCGGGGGGACGGGACATCTACGAGCAGTACTTC.

The J gene is TRBJ2-1, the V gene TRBV6-2 or TRBV6-3; 8 bases are shared with TRBD2. The V and J ends lost 6 bases and 0 bases, in that order; junction bases with no gene match: 7. The CDR3 totals 16 residues. In germline, CDR1 is MNHEY, CDR2 SVGEGT. The DNA for the CDR3 is TGTGCCAGCAGGCAAGCGGGAGTCACCTCCTACAATGAGCAGTTCTTC. Its translation: CASRQAGVTSYNEQFF.

The chain couples TRBV12-3 or TRBV12-4 to TRBJ1-1; D is perhaps TRBD1 (5 bases). Trimming took off 2 bases at V and 5 bases at J, with 12 bases between the two ends. CDR3 size: 14 residues. DNA of the CDR3: TGTGCCAGCAGTTTAAGGCAGGGCAATACTGAAGCTTTCTTT. Its translation: CASSLRQGNTEAFF.

This clonotype was seen just once. A junction boundary mismatches the germline segment, possibly from a read error. The CDR3 sequence: CASSLELRGPANTGELFF. CDR3 DNA sequence: TGTGCCAGCAGTTTAGAACTCAGGGGCCCCGCGAACACCGGGGAGCTGTTTTTT. The gene calls are TRBV11-2 and TRBJ2-2, with a tentative D call TRBD1 (6 bases). CDR3 length equals 18 residues. CDR1 SGHAT and CDR2 FQNNGV come from the germline V gene.

This clonotype was found once. Its ends do not fully match the called genes, so a read error is possible. The J gene is TRBJ2-7, the V gene TRBV20-1, with D hard to call. This CDR3 region has 15 residues. From germline, CDR1 is DFQATT and CDR2 SNEGSKA (reference sequence). CDR3 residues: CSALKTPLTSYELYF. CDR3 DNA: TGCAGTGCTCTAAAGACCCCACTCACCTCCTACGAGCTGTACTTC.

The rearrangement links TRBV7-2 to TRBJ2-7; D uncertain. Trimming cost V 5 bases and J 4 bases, with 9 bases left between them. The CDR3 consists of 12 residues. The germline gives CDR1 SGHTA, CDR2 FQGNSA. In DNA form, the CDR3 reads TGTGCCAGCAGCCGGTCAGTGTACGAGCAGTACTTC. Its translation is CASSRSVYEQYF.

This clonotype has ten or more counts. The CDR3 nucleotides read TGCAGTGCGCGTGCTAGCGGGGGGCCCAATCGCCAAGAGACCCAGTACTTC. The encoded protein is CSARASGGPNRQETQYF. V is TRBV20-1 and J is TRBJ2-5; 11 nucleotides align to TRBD2. Per the germline V gene, CDR1 is DFQATT and CDR2 is SNEGSKA (reference sequence). The CDR3 spans 17 residues. With V trimmed by 6 bases and J by 1 base, 13 bases remained unmatched.

This clonotype was seen ten or more times. The gene calls are TRBV6-5 and TRBJ2-7; D is possibly TRBD2 (5 bases). Trimming left V 0 bases short and J 2 bases short, with 8 bases between. CDR1 and CDR2 (germline): MNHEY, SVGAGI. There are 14 residues in the CDR3. The DNA of the CDR3 is TGTGCCAGCAGTTACTCGGACGGGACCTACGAGCAGTACTTC. This sequence encodes CASSYSDGTYEQYF.

This clonotype has ten or more counts. The chain has TRBV20-1 and TRBJ2-5, with TRBD2 identical over 7 bases. Germline CDR1 reads DFQATT; CDR2 reads SNEGSKA (reference sequence). This CDR3 is built from 16 residues. With 7 bases clipped from V and 0 bases from J, the junction kept 14 bases outside the gene matches. The CDR3 DNA is TGCAGTGTCAGAGCCGGCGCTAGCGGTTACCAAGAGACCCAGTACTTC. Translation: CSVRAGASGYQETQYF.

The chain carries TRBV6-1 and TRBJ1-6; D is possibly TRBD1 (5 bases). The CDR3 is 16 residues long. V was cut by 2 bases and J by 4 bases, with 12 bases left in between. The germline V gene has CDR1 MNHNS and CDR2 SASEGT. CDR3 in amino acids: CASSERRGAYNSPLHF. In DNA, the CDR3 is TGTGCCAGCAGTGAAAGACGGGGCGCATATAATTCACCCCTCCACTTT.

This clonotype showed up many times. The J gene is TRBJ2-7, the V gene TRBV6-2 or TRBV6-3; D may be TRBD2 (5 bases). V was trimmed by 7 bases and J by 3 bases, leaving 16 bases between them. Looked up from germline, CDR1 is MNHEY and CDR2 is SVGEGT. This CDR3 is 14 amino acids long. The DNA for the CDR3 is TGTGCCAGCACCCAAAGACGGGGTTACTACGAGCAGTACTTC. Amino acids: CASTQRRGYYEQYF.

This clonotype showed up many times. V usage is TRBV12-3 or TRBV12-4 and J usage is TRBJ1-1; no clear D. The CDR3 spans 13 residues. The V gene lost 0 bases and the J gene lost 2 bases, with 4 bases spanning the gap. The CDR3 loop reads CASSLADNTEAFF. The CDR3 coding sequence is TGTGCCAGCAGTTTAGCAGATAACACTGAAGCTTTCTTT.

The chain employs TRBV7-8 and TRBJ2-7, with TRBD2 matching 13 bases. CDR1 SGHVS and CDR2 FQNEAQ come from the germline V gene. After removal of 4 bases from V and 5 bases from J, the junction contained 8 bases not matched to a gene. The CDR3 runs to 16 residues. This chain's CDR3 is CASSSGLAGRVHEQYF. DNA for the CDR3: TGTGCCAGCAGCTCGGGACTAGCGGGAAGGGTCCACGAGCAGTACTTC. Together with reference TRBV7-8 and TRBJ2-7, the CDR3 gives the full variable domain: GAGVSQSPRYKVAKRGQDVALRCDPISGHVSLFWYQQALGQGPEFLTYFQNEAQLDKSGLPSDRFFAERPEGSVSTLKIQRTQQEDSAVYLCASSSGLAGRVHEQYFGPGTRLTVT.

The chain is built from TRBV6-1 and TRBJ1-2, with D hard to call. Trimming took off 4 bases at V and 4 bases at J, with 7 bases between the two ends. This CDR3 is 12 amino acids long. Germline assignment: CDR1 MNHNS and CDR2 SASEGT. The CDR3 DNA reads TGTGCCAGCAGTGTCGGGGTCTATGGCTACACCTTC. This gives the protein CASSVGVYGYTF.

This clonotype was found many times. The J gene is TRBJ2-1, the V gene TRBV12-3 or TRBV12-4; TRBD2 matches at 9 bases. Trimming cost V 5 bases and J 2 bases; bases outside gene matches: 7. The CDR3 runs 16 residues. The CDR3: CASSPRGGRAYNEQFF. CDR3 nucleotides: TGTGCCAGCAGTCCCCGGGGCGGGAGGGCCTACAATGAGCAGTTCTTC.

This chain connects TRBV7-9 to TRBJ2-7; the D gene is possibly TRBD1 (6 bases). The germline gives CDR1 SEHNR, CDR2 FQNEAQ (reference sequence). CDR3 size: 16 residues. Trimming removed 6 bases from V and 0 bases from J, with 18 bases in between. The CDR3, as DNA: TGTGCCAGCAGGCCTACAGGGTCGGGTAGCTCCTACGAGCAGTACTTC. It specifies CASRPTGSGSSYEQYF.

At least ten counts were recorded for this clonotype. This chain uses TRBV11-2 with TRBJ2-7; 7 bases agree with TRBD1. With V trimmed by 4 bases and J by 2 bases, 2 bases remained unmatched. Germline-derived CDR1 and CDR2 are SGHAT and FQNNGV. The CDR3 has 13 amino acids. CDR3 amino acids: CASSWDRTYEQYF. CDR3 bases: TGTGCCAGCAGCTGGGACAGAACCTACGAGCAGTACTTC.

This clonotype has just a few counts. This chain uses TRBV28 with TRBJ2-1; D remains unclear. Germline assignment: CDR1 MDHEN and CDR2 SYDVKM. This CDR3 is 14 amino acids long. The V gene lost 4 bases and the J gene lost 7 bases, with 14 bases spanning the gap. The CDR3 nucleotides are TGTGCCAGCAGTTCCATCGCTAGTCAGAATGAGCAGTTCTTC. Translating gives CASSSIASQNEQFF.

The chain combines TRBV28 with TRBJ2-7, with 7 bases lining up with TRBD2. CDR1 is MDHEN, CDR2 SYDVKM, per germline. The CDR3 runs 18 residues. Losses at the gene ends were 3 bases for V and 0 bases for J; bases not matched to a gene: 14. CDR3 nucleotides: TGTGCCAGCAGTTTGTTGATCGTCGCGGGAGTGCCCTCCTACGAGCAGTACTTC. It encodes CASSLLIVAGVPSYEQYF.

This clonotype was recorded at least ten times. The J gene is TRBJ1-2, the V gene TRBV3-1; maybe TRBD1 (6 bases). The germline V gene encodes CDR1 LGHDT and CDR2 YNNKEL (reference sequence). Deletions cut 4 bases from V and 5 bases from J, with 14 bases between. The CDR3 loop spans 14 amino acids. CDR3 amino acids: CASSPGAPPYGYTF. Written as DNA, the CDR3 is TGTGCCAGCAGCCCGGGGGCGCCGCCTTATGGCTACACCTTC.

This clonotype was seen many times. The CDR3: CASSESGTGDGYTF. The DNA of the CDR3 is TGTGCCAGCAGCGAATCCGGGACAGGGGATGGCTACACCTTC. This sequence joins TRBV7-9 and TRBJ1-2, with TRBD1 matching 10 bases. Germline CDR1 SEHNR, CDR2 FQNEAQ (reference sequence). J lost 6 bases, V lost 5 bases, and 6 bases had no gene match. This CDR3 contains 14 residues.

This clonotype was seen a few times. V usage is TRBV5-1 and J usage is TRBJ2-7; 12 bases fit TRBD2. V trimming: 3 bases; J trimming: 3 bases; junction bases outside the gene matches: 7. This CDR3 region has 16 residues. CDR1 is SGHRS and CDR2 is YFSETQ in the germline V gene. CDR3 in amino acids: CASSWTWTSGVYEQYF. Written as DNA, the CDR3 is TGCGCCAGCAGCTGGACTTGGACTAGCGGGGTCTACGAGCAGTACTTC.

This clonotype was seen more than once but under ten times. CDR3 amino acids: CATSDLDGTGGTDTQYF. In nucleotides, the CDR3 is TGTGCCACCAGTGATTTGGACGGGACAGGGGGCACAGATACGCAGTATTTT. The rearrangement uses TRBV24-1 and TRBJ2-3; 10 positions match TRBD1. The CDR3 loop spans 17 amino acids. V gave up 0 bases and J gave up 1 base; unmatched junction bases: 3. Germline V lookup: CDR1 KGHDR, CDR2 SFDVKD.

J is TRBJ1-2 and V is TRBV6-2 or TRBV6-3; tentative D call: TRBD1 (5 bases). Germline CDR1 is MNHEY and CDR2 is SVGEGT. CDR3 length equals 15 residues. Trimming removed 0 bases from V and 0 bases from J, with 8 bases in between. The CDR3 is CASSYSKTANYGYTF. The CDR3 DNA reads as TGTGCCAGCAGTTACTCCAAGACAGCTAACTATGGCTACACCTTC.

The rearrangement uses TRBV12-3 or TRBV12-4 and TRBJ2-5; 12 nucleotides align to TRBD2. CDR3 length equals 15 residues. V shed 3 bases, J shed 9 bases, and the junction held 8 bases outside the gene matches. CDR3 bases: TGTGCCAGCAGTTTGGGACTAGCGGGCGCCGGGGCCCAGTACTTC. Protein product: CASSLGLAGAGAQYF.

The chain links TRBV12-3 or TRBV12-4 to TRBJ2-2; 8 nucleotides agree with TRBD2. This CDR3 has 14 residues. The V and J ends lost 7 bases and 4 bases, in that order; junction bases with no gene match: 5. CDR3 nucleotides: TGTGCCAGCACCCGGACTAGCAGCACCGGGGAGCTGTTTTTT. It specifies CASTRTSSTGELFF.